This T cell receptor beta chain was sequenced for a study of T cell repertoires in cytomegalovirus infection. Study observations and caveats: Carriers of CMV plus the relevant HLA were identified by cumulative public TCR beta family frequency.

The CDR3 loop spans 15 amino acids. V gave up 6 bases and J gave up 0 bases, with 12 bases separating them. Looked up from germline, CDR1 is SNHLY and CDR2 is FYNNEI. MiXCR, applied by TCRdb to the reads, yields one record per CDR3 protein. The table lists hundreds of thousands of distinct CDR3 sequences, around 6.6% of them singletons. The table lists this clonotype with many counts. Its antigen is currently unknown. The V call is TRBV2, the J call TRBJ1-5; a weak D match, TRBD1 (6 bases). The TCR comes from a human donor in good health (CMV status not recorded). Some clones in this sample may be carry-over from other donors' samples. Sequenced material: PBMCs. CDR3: CASRSTGLSNQPQHF. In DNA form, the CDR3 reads TGTGCCAGCAGGTCCACAGGGCTTAGCAATCAGCCCCAGCATTTT.